One and the same sample provided the 32 T cell receptor beta chains below, sequenced in a study of T cell changes during pregnancy in multiple sclerosis (dated by TCRdb to the late 2010s). The library relied on the immunoSEQ multiplex PCR assay. TCRdb retrieved this table from immuneACCESS and kept in-frame rearrangements only. Not all clones are present; in checked studies, unresolved V genes account for under half, and no reason is known for the remainder. The sample contains more than 85,000 clones, approximately 92% of them found a single time. Together, the top ten hold about 1.4% of the sample. This sample comprised peripheral blood, obtained in the third trimester of pregnancy. These receptors came from a female donor in good health, enrolled as a control in a pregnancy study.

The rearrangement links TRBV28 to TRBJ2-7; possible D gene TRBD1, 5 bases. V lost 2 bases and J 3 bases, leaving 8 bases between the germline ends. Germline-derived CDR1 and CDR2 are MDHEN and SYDVKM. There are 13 residues in the CDR3. The CDR3 reads CASSLGQFYEQYF. In DNA form, the CDR3 reads TGTGCCAGCAGTTTAGGACAATTCTACGAGCAGTACTTC.

This clone was counted once. This chain uses TRBV6-5 with TRBJ2-5; the match to TRBD1 covers 7 bases. Germline-derived CDR1 and CDR2 are MNHEY and SVGAGI. Trimming at V came to 5 bases and at J to 4 bases, leaving 7 bases not matched to a gene. The length of the CDR3 is 14 residues. Here the CDR3 reads CASSPQGVAETQYF. CDR3 nucleotides: TGTGCCAGCAGTCCCCAGGGGGTAGCAGAGACCCAGTACTTC.

This clone was observed a single time. This chain links TRBV28 with TRBJ2-4; 8 bases are a match to TRBD2. Germline V gives CDR1 MDHEN, CDR2 SYDVKM. Trimming at V came to 8 bases and at J to 1 base, leaving 4 bases not matched to a gene. The CDR3 contains 14 residues. CDR3 coding DNA: TGTGCCAGCCATAGCGGGGAGGCCAAAAACATTCAGTACTTC. Protein sequence: CASHSGEAKNIQYF.

The rearrangement joins TRBV19 to TRBJ1-1, with D unclear. Germline V lookup: CDR1 LNHDA, CDR2 SQIVND (reference sequence). V lost 0 bases and J 6 bases, leaving 11 bases between the germline ends. The CDR3 sequence is 14 residues long. The CDR3 coding sequence is TGTGCCAGTAGTATAGATAACGAGTCACCTGAAGCTTTCTTT. Its translation: CASSIDNESPEAFF.

V is TRBV5-1 and J is TRBJ1-1, with no clear D. The CDR3 loop spans 13 amino acids. Trimming removed 1 base from V and 4 bases from J, with 8 bases in between. CDR1 SGHRS and CDR2 YFSETQ come from the germline V gene. The CDR3 spells CASSLREGTEAFF. The CDR3 coding sequence is TGCGCCAGCAGCTTGAGGGAGGGCACTGAAGCTTTCTTT. Supplemented by reference TRBV5-1 and TRBJ1-1, the full variable domain reads KAGVTQTPRYLIKTRGQQVTLSCSPISGHRSVSWYQQTPGQGLQFLFEYFSETQRNKGNFPGRFSGRQFSNSRSEMNVSTLELGDSALYLCASSLREGTEAFFGQGTRLTVV.

The rearrangement joins TRBV5-4 to TRBJ2-5, with a weak D call TRBD1 (7 bases). Germline V gives CDR1 SGHNT, CDR2 YYREEE (reference sequence). The length of the CDR3 is 15 residues. Trimming stripped 1 base from V and 5 bases from J, with 15 bases between. The CDR3 loop is CASSLSQGGSETQYF. The CDR3, as DNA: TGTGCCAGCAGCTTGAGTCAGGGGGGTTCCGAGACCCAGTACTTC. The whole variable domain, remainder taken from reference TRBV5-4 and TRBJ2-5, is ETGVTQSPTHLIKTRGQQVTLRCSSQSGHNTVSWYQQALGQGPQFIFQYYREEENGRGNFPPRFSGLQFPNYSSELNVNALELDDSALYLCASSLSQGGSETQYFGPGTRLLVL.

The CDR3 sequence: CASSWGQGAFYEQYF. Here the CDR3 DNA reads TGTGCCAGCAGTTGGGGACAGGGGGCGTTCTACGAGCAGTACTTC. The genes are TRBV6-5 and TRBJ2-7; TRBD1 matches 12 bases. Germline V gene data show CDR1 as MNHEY and CDR2 as SVGAGI. Losses at the gene ends were 4 bases for V and 3 bases for J; bases not matched to a gene: 4. This CDR3 is built from 15 residues.

This clone was detected once. The chain links TRBV7-2 to TRBJ2-3, with D tentatively TRBD2 (6 bases). The germline CDR1 and CDR2 sequences are SGHTA and FQGNSA. CDR3 size: 16 residues. Trimming cost V 5 bases and J 0 bases, with 15 bases left between them. Written as DNA, the CDR3 is TGTGCCAGCAGCACCTCTAGCGCCTCTAGCACAGATACGCAGTATTTT. It translates to CASSTSSASSTDTQYF.

The rearrangement uses TRBV28 and TRBJ1-2; D might be TRBD1 (5 bases). V dropped 8 bases and J dropped 1 base, with 20 bases sitting between them. The CDR3 totals 16 residues. Germline V gene lookup returns CDR1 MDHEN and CDR2 SYDVKM. CDR3 nucleotides: TGTGCCAGCGGTGGGAGGAGGGGCAGGGATAACTATGGCTACACCTTC. It is translated as CASGGRRGRDNYGYTF.

The V call is TRBV25-1, the J call TRBJ2-3, with D tentatively TRBD2 (6 bases). The CDR3 has 16 residues. Germline lookup yields CDR1 MGHDK and CDR2 SYGVNS. Trimming removed 0 bases from V and 1 base from J, with 11 bases in between. CDR3 DNA sequence: TGTGCCAGCAGTGAATACGGCGGGACCGGCACAGATACGCAGTATTTT. This translates into CASSEYGGTGTDTQYF.

The chain has TRBV5-6 and TRBJ1-5; D unclear. The CDR3 covers 15 residues. CDR1 is SGHDT, CDR2 YYEEEE, per germline. Trimming stripped 0 bases from V and 3 bases from J, with 10 bases between. CDR3 amino acids: CASSLGQVNNQPQHF. The DNA of the CDR3 is TGTGCCAGCAGCTTGGGGCAGGTGAACAATCAGCCCCAGCATTTT.

This clone was observed once. This rearrangement joins TRBV18 to TRBJ1-1; 7 bases match TRBD1. Germline values: CDR1 KGHSH, CDR2 LQKENI. Trimming took 4 bases from V and 2 from J; bases not matched to a gene: 4. The CDR3 spans 14 residues. The CDR3 DNA follows: TGTGCCAGCTCACTATGGGACAGTAACACTGAAGCTTTCTTT. Translating gives CASSLWDSNTEAFF. Using reference TRBV18 and TRBJ1-1 for the parts outside the CDR3, the full variable domain is NAGVMQNPRHLVRRRGQEARLRCSPMKGHSHVYWYRQLPEEGLKFMVYLQKENIIDESGMPKERFSAEFPKEGPSILRIQQVVRGDSAAYFCASSLWDSNTEAFFGQGTRLTVV.

The chain carries TRBV18 and TRBJ2-7; 9 nucleotides line up with TRBD2. CDR1 and CDR2 from the germline V gene are KGHSH and LQKENI. V lost 3 bases and J lost 7; bases outside the gene matches: 7. This CDR3 spans 14 amino acids. The CDR3 nucleotides read TGTGCCAGCTCACCCGGCGGGAGGGCCAGTGAGCAGTACTTC. Protein product: CASSPGGRASEQYF.

The DNA of the CDR3 is TGTGCCAGCAGCGCGGGATCTAAAATGGAGCCCCAGCATTTT. It codes for CASSAGSKMEPQHF. J is TRBJ1-5 and V is TRBV7-2; D not resolved. V was cut by 5 bases and J by 8 bases, with 16 bases left in between. CDR3 length: 14 residues. The V gene's germline CDR1 is SGHTA and CDR2 FQGNSA. The variable domain in full, with the rest retrieved from reference TRBV7-2 and TRBJ1-5, is GAGVSQSPSNKVTEKGKDVELRCDPISGHTALYWYRQSLGQGLEFLIYFQGNSAPDKSGLPSDRFSAERTGGSVSTLTIQRTQQEDSAVYLCASSAGSKMEPQHFGDGTRLSIL.

Only one count was recorded for this clone. The V and J genes are TRBV18 and TRBJ2-5, with D unclear. The CDR3 is 11 amino acids. With 6 bases removed from V and 3 bases from J, the gap between germline ends came to 5 bases. In germline, CDR1 is KGHSH, CDR2 LQKENI. The CDR3: CASSQKETQYF. Written as DNA, the CDR3 is TGTGCCAGCTCCCAAAAAGAGACCCAGTACTTC.

The J gene is TRBJ2-2, the V gene TRBV5-1, with D tentatively TRBD1 (6 bases). From germline, CDR1 is SGHRS and CDR2 YFSETQ. The CDR3 has 15 amino acids. V was shortened by 2 bases and J by 5 bases, with 13 bases between the two germline ends. The CDR3 protein is CASSFTGPVTGELFF. The CDR3 coding sequence is TGCGCCAGCAGCTTCACAGGGCCCGTAACCGGGGAGCTGTTTTTT.

The count of this clone is one. The chain is built from TRBV7-9 and TRBJ2-2, with TRBD1 as a possible D gene (5 bases). Germline V gene data show CDR1 as SEHNR and CDR2 as FQNEAQ (reference sequence). This CDR3 has 15 amino acids. V was shortened by 1 base and J by 3 bases, with 9 bases between the two germline ends. CDR3 sequence: CASSLGRVDTGELFF. The CDR3 coding sequence is TGTGCCAGCAGCTTAGGCAGGGTGGACACCGGGGAGCTGTTTTTT.

The gene calls are TRBV10-3 and TRBJ1-2; 8 bases align to TRBD1. V lost 0 bases and J lost 5; bases outside the gene matches: 8. In germline, CDR1 is ENHRY, CDR2 SYGVKD. This CDR3 has 16 amino acids. CDR3 amino acids: CAISESTGAVGYGYTF. The CDR3 DNA follows: TGTGCCATCAGTGAGTCGACAGGGGCTGTGGGTTATGGCTACACCTTC.

V and J are TRBV21-1 and TRBJ2-2; the table's D call TRBD1 went unverified against the DNA. TRBV21-1 has pseudogene status. The CDR3 totals 18 residues. DNA for the CDR3: TGTGCCAGCAGCAAGGTCGGCAGGGGGCTACTGAAATCCGGGGAGCTGTTTTTT. Translating gives CASSKVGRGLLKSGELFF.

V usage is TRBV28 and J usage is TRBJ1-1; 7 nucleotides align to TRBD1. The CDR3 is 11 residues long. With V trimmed by 7 bases and J by 9 bases, 5 bases remained unmatched. Germline V gene data show CDR1 as MDHEN and CDR2 as SYDVKM. The CDR3 loop reads CASTGQEKAFF. CDR3 nucleotides: TGTGCCAGCACCGGACAGGAAAAAGCTTTCTTT.

V usage is TRBV4-2 and J usage is TRBJ2-7; D perhaps matches TRBD2 (6 bases). The germline V and J ends were trimmed by 1 base and 0 bases, with 16 bases remaining between them. The CDR3 loop spans 17 amino acids. The V gene's germline CDR1 is LGHNA and CDR2 YNFKEQ. The CDR3 reads CASSQVGSGPSSYEQYF. The CDR3 DNA sequence: TGTGCCAGCAGCCAAGTAGGAAGCGGGCCTAGCTCCTACGAGCAGTACTTC.

The CDR3 region has the DNA TGTGCCAGCAGCCCGGACAGGGGCCATGGCTACACCTTC. Protein sequence: CASSPDRGHGYTF. The chain uses TRBV5-4 and TRBJ1-2; 9 bases match TRBD1. V lost 4 bases and J lost 6; bases outside the gene matches: 4. From germline, CDR1 is SGHNT and CDR2 YYREEE (reference sequence). The CDR3 is 13 amino acids.

V gene TRBV27 combines with J gene TRBJ2-7; 13 bases are shared with TRBD2. J gave up 4 bases and V 6 bases, and 3 bases lay outside the gene matches. CDR1 MNHEY and CDR2 SMNVEV come from the germline V gene (reference sequence). This CDR3 is 14 amino acids long. The CDR3, as DNA: TGTGCCAGCAGCCCACTAGCGGGAGGGTACGAGCAGTACTTC. It yields the protein CASSPLAGGYEQYF.

The rearrangement links TRBV4-2 to TRBJ2-2, with D uncertain. V was clipped by 0 bases and J by 4 bases, with 9 bases between them. There are 15 residues in the CDR3. Germline V gene lookup returns CDR1 LGHNA and CDR2 YNFKEQ. In DNA, the CDR3 is TGTGCCAGCAGCCAAGATTCCAGCGTCACCGGGGAGCTGTTTTTT. Translated: CASSQDSSVTGELFF.

V is TRBV15 and J is TRBJ1-1; D is perhaps TRBD1 (6 bases). The germline gives CDR1 LNHNV, CDR2 YYDKDF (reference sequence). Trimming pared 7 bases from V and 1 base from J, leaving 19 bases between. The CDR3 totals 16 residues. CDR3 DNA: TGTGCCACCATCCCGGGACACTTACAGGGGAACACTGAAGCTTTCTTT. Protein product: CATIPGHLQGNTEAFF.

This chain links TRBV2 with TRBJ2-1; 9 bases map to TRBD2. From germline, CDR1 is SNHLY and CDR2 FYNNEI. The V and J ends lost 7 bases and 4 bases, in that order; junction bases with no gene match: 8. CDR3 length: 15 amino acids. The CDR3 bases are TGTGCCAGCACCCGCGGTAGCGGGGGTTACAATGAGCAGTTCTTC. It specifies CASTRGSGGYNEQFF.

This sequence joins TRBV28 and TRBJ2-6; the D is unclear. The CDR3 runs to 14 residues. Germline CDR1 MDHEN, CDR2 SYDVKM. V gave up 5 bases and J gave up 5 bases, with 10 bases separating them. DNA of the CDR3: TGTGCCAGCAGTCTGAGTACTCGGGCCAACGTCCTGACTTTC. Its translation is CASSLSTRANVLTF.

The chain joins TRBV7-9 to TRBJ2-3, with D maybe TRBD2 (5 bases). CDR1 is SEHNR, CDR2 FQNEAQ, per germline (reference sequence). This CDR3 contains 15 residues. The ends were cut back, 5 bases at V and 3 bases at J, with 15 bases in the middle. CDR3 sequence: CASSPHGERTDTQYF. The DNA of the CDR3 is TGTGCCAGCAGCCCTCACGGGGAGAGGACAGATACGCAGTATTTT. Full variable domain (missing parts from reference TRBV7-9 and TRBJ2-3): DTGVSQNPRHKITKRGQNVTFRCDPISEHNRLYWYRQTLGQGPEFLTYFQNEAQLEKSRLLSDRFSAERPKGSFSTLEIQRTEQGDSAMYLCASSPHGERTDTQYFGPGTRLTVL.

This rearrangement joins TRBV6-6 to TRBJ2-3; D call uncertain. Looked up from germline, CDR1 is MNHNY and CDR2 is SVGAGI (reference sequence). CDR3 length: 14 amino acids. V dropped 2 bases and J dropped 6 bases, with 12 bases sitting between them. The chain's CDR3 is CASSYDIVLDTQYF. CDR3 sequence (DNA): TGTGCCAGCAGTTACGATATAGTCTTGGATACGCAGTATTTT.

The chain employs TRBV7-2 and TRBJ2-1; 7 bases fit TRBD2. There are 14 residues in the CDR3. Germline CDR1 is SGHTA and CDR2 is FQGNSA. Trimming took 4 bases from V and 7 from J; bases not matched to a gene: 7. Written as DNA, the CDR3 is TGTGCCAGCAGCTCGTTAGCGGGCCTTAATGAGCAGTTCTTC. This translates into CASSSLAGLNEQFF.

V gene TRBV5-5 combines with J gene TRBJ2-3, with 11 bases matching TRBD2. This CDR3 comprises 16 residues. Germline CDR1 is SGHKS and CDR2 is YYEKEE (reference sequence). V gave up 4 bases and J gave up 3 bases; unmatched junction bases: 7. Written as DNA, the CDR3 is TGTGCCAGCAGCCCGGCACTAGCGGGAGCAACAGATACGCAGTATTTT. This sequence encodes CASSPALAGATDTQYF.

V gene TRBV28 combines with J gene TRBJ1-5; TRBD1 might be the D (6 bases). The CDR3 consists of 17 residues. Germline V gives CDR1 MDHEN, CDR2 SYDVKM. Trimming removed 3 bases from V and 0 bases from J, with 15 bases in between. The CDR3 sequence: CASSFYREIYSNQPQHF. CDR3 sequence (DNA): TGTGCCAGCAGTTTCTACAGGGAGATCTATAGCAATCAGCCCCAGCATTTT. The variable domain in full, completed from reference TRBV28 and TRBJ1-5, reads DVKVTQSSRYLVKRTGEKVFLECVQDMDHENMFWYRQDPGLGLRLIYFSYDVKMKEKGDIPEGYSVSREKKERFSLILESASTNQTSMYLCASSFYREIYSNQPQHFGDGTRLSIL.